This T cell receptor beta chain derives from a study of beta chain features in type 1 diabetes. Isolated RNA was reverse transcribed in full, so expressed TCRB transcripts were sequenced. Method: immunoSEQ multiplex PCR; TCRdb's copy keeps in-frame clones and lacks some. The sample lists about 700,000 clones; 10% to 15% were seen once. This clone has only a few counts. Its cognate antigen is unknown. Study-wide results and limits: When Type 1 diabetes patients were examined, their TCRB CDR3s proved moderately but significantly shorter in all four CD4+ subsets.

Germline-derived CDR1 and CDR2 are SGHTA and FQGNSA. The CDR3 contains 15 residues. Trimming removed 5 bases at V and 8 bases at J, with 21 bases between. The J gene is TRBJ1-2, the V gene TRBV7-2; TRBD1 is a possible D gene (5 bases). The specimen sequenced was naive CD4+ T cells from blood. This receptor was obtained from a man younger than 35 with type 1 diabetes. Here the CDR3 DNA reads TGTGCCAGCAGCCCCCCCGGGACGGACCTTATGGGCTACACCTTC. It specifies CASSPPGTDLMGYTF. The entire variable domain, with the rest obtained from reference TRBV7-2 and TRBJ1-2, is as follows: GAGVSQSPSNKVTEKGKDVELRCDPISGHTALYWYRQSLGQGLEFLIYFQGNSAPDKSGLPSDRFSAERTGGSVSTLTIQRTQQEDSAVYLCASSPPGTDLMGYTFGSGTRLTVV.